This TCR beta chain was obtained from a study of cytomegalovirus exposure and HLA in healthy donors. A remark on this clone: Its antigen is not known.

In the PCR, 60 Vbeta and 13 Jbeta primers were used. Only in-frame clones appear in the TCRdb table, and some are missing; sequencing was by immunoSEQ multiplex PCR. The sample yields fewer than 200,000 clones, approximately 84% seen once. Points from the study as a whole: Reported results showed that the classifier diagnosed cytomegalovirus status with high specificity and sensitivity. A later analysis found that most CMV-associated TCR beta chains appeared HLA-restricted. In vitro testing confirmed a few CMV-associated chains as specific for CMV antigens. One later analysis reportedly identified an Asian-associated ancestry cluster that showed fewer N-insertions than the approximately 700-donor mean.

The TCR comes from a man aged 25 to 45 in good health and CMV-seronegative. Sequencing was performed on PBMCs.

The CDR3 sequence: CASSKFRLAGGHGNEQFF. The CDR3 nucleotides are TGTGCCAGCAGCAAATTCAGACTAGCGGGGGGGCATGGCAATGAGCAGTTCTTC. The chain employs TRBV21-1 and TRBJ2-1; the table's D call TRBD2 went unverified against the DNA. TRBV21-1 is an annotated pseudogene. The CDR3 totals 18 residues.